The 29 T cell receptor beta chains below all came from one sample that was sequenced in a study of CD8+ T cells in alopecia areata. Extracted RNA was reverse transcribed into cDNA, the sequencing template. The assay was immunoSEQ multiplex PCR, and TCRdb's table has in-frame clones only and misses some. The sample yields 130,000 to 150,000 clones, approximately 65% seen once. The sequenced sample consisted of CD8+ T cells sorted from blood. These receptors came from a human donor in good health.

J is TRBJ2-7 and V is TRBV29-1, with a tentative D call TRBD2 (6 bases). Germline V gives CDR1 SQVTM, CDR2 ANQGSEA. V was cut by 4 bases and J by 2 bases, with 15 bases left in between. The CDR3 length is 14 residues. The chain's CDR3 is CSVAPEGLTYEQYF. The CDR3 DNA reads TGCAGCGTTGCCCCGGAGGGGCTAACCTACGAGCAGTACTTC.

As DNA, the CDR3 is TGTGCCAGCAGCTCACGACAGGGACCGAACACTGAAGCTTTCTTT. Translation: CASSSRQGPNTEAFF. This sequence joins TRBV7-9 and TRBJ1-1, with 7 bases identical to TRBD1. V dropped 4 bases and J dropped 1; count of bases not matched to a gene: 6. CDR1 and CDR2 from the germline V gene are SEHNR and FQNEAQ (reference sequence). The CDR3 consists of 15 residues.

The sample holds a few counts of this clone. The rearrangement uses TRBV9 and TRBJ2-7; a weak D match, TRBD2 (6 bases). This CDR3 is built from 17 residues. V lost 3 bases, J lost 2 bases, and 21 bases lay in between. Germline CDR1 and CDR2: SGDLS and YYNGEE. CDR3 nucleotide sequence: TGTGCCAGCAGCGACCCGGACAACGGGACTGCAACCTACGAGCAGTACTTC. Its translation: CASSDPDNGTATYEQYF.

A few counts support this clone. This chain uses TRBV2 with TRBJ2-3; D perhaps matches TRBD1 (5 bases). Between the trimmed V and J ends, which lost 6 bases and 9 bases, there was a span of 13 bases. The germline V gene encodes CDR1 SNHLY and CDR2 FYNNEI. The CDR3 consists of 12 residues. The CDR3 protein is CASSEQARTQYF. The CDR3 coding sequence is TGTGCCAGCAGCGAACAGGCACGAACGCAGTATTTT.

This clone was seen a few times. The chain uses TRBV7-9 and TRBJ2-7, with D maybe TRBD1 (7 bases). The CDR3 contains 15 residues. Germline lookup yields CDR1 SEHNR and CDR2 FQNEAQ (reference sequence). With 1 base removed from V and 4 bases from J, the gap between germline ends came to 14 bases. For the CDR3, the DNA is TGTGCCAGCAGCTTAGGTCAGGGGGGTCTGTACGAGCAGTACTTC. Residues: CASSLGQGGLYEQYF.

This sequence joins TRBV27 and TRBJ2-1; D is possibly TRBD1 (5 bases). Trimming removed 3 bases at V and 3 bases at J, with 9 bases between. CDR1 and CDR2 (germline): MNHEY, SMNVEV (reference sequence). The CDR3 is made up of 14 amino acids. CDR3: CASSLKGVYNEQFF. The CDR3 DNA follows: TGTGCCAGCAGTTTGAAAGGGGTCTACAATGAGCAGTTCTTC.

About this clone itself: The junction shows a germline mismatch at one end, possibly a read error. The chain employs TRBV23-1 and TRBJ2-3; TRBD2 matches at 12 bases. TRBV23-1 is designated an ORF whose function remains uncertain. The CDR3 extends over 13 amino acids. CDR3 coding DNA: TGCGCCAGCAGTCAATCTTTATCTAGCGGGAGGGATTTT. This gives the protein CASSQSLSSGRDF.

This clone was seen a few times. The chain is built from TRBV4-1 and TRBJ2-7, with D hard to call. Germline V gives CDR1 MGHRA, CDR2 YSYEKL. The V end was cut by 0 bases, the J end by 9 bases, with 12 bases between. This CDR3 spans 13 amino acids. The DNA of the CDR3 is TGCGCCAGCAGCCAAGATATCGGAGCGAGGCAGTACTTC. This encodes CASSQDIGARQYF.

This clone was observed a handful of times. The V gene is TRBV5-6, the J gene TRBJ2-7; 8 nucleotides match TRBD2. The CDR3 contains 15 residues. The ends lost 3 bases at V and 0 bases at J; junction bases unmatched: 5. Germline CDR1 SGHDT, CDR2 YYEEEE. DNA for the CDR3: TGTGCCAGCAGCTACAGCGGGAGTATCTCCTACGAGCAGTACTTC. Its protein is CASSYSGSISYEQYF.

Details on this clone: The junction departs from the called germline gene at one end, perhaps through a read error. This chain links TRBV14 with TRBJ2-1; unclear D gene. The CDR3 is 13 amino acids. The germline CDR1 and CDR2 sequences are SGHDN and FVKESK. CDR3 nucleotide sequence: TGTGCCAGCAGCCAAGCCCGGTACAGTGAGCAGTTCTTC. It translates to CASSQARYSEQFF.

This chain links TRBV6-5 with TRBJ2-5, with 12 bases identical to TRBD2. The CDR3 is 15 residues long. Germline V gives CDR1 MNHEY, CDR2 SVGAGI. V lost 7 bases to trimming and J lost 5 bases; unmatched junction nucleotides: 8. CDR3 DNA sequence: TGTGCCAGCACTCGACTAGCGGGAGAGGTCGAGACCCAGTACTTC. Amino acids: CASTRLAGEVETQYF.

The chain carries TRBV6-5 and TRBJ1-1, with D hard to call. Germline V gene lookup returns CDR1 MNHEY and CDR2 SVGAGI. Trimming left V 0 bases short and J 0 bases short, with 8 bases between. The CDR3 is 15 amino acids. The CDR3 nucleotides read TGTGCCAGCAGTTACTCGAATGTCATGAACACTGAAGCTTTCTTT. This translates into CASSYSNVMNTEAFF.

Comment on this clone: One junction end does not reproduce the germline sequence, and a read error may be involved. CDR3 loop: CASSSASHEQYF. The CDR3 DNA follows: TGTGCCAGCAGCTCCGCCTCCCACGAGCAGTACTTC. V is TRBV7-8 and J is TRBJ2-7; no definite D call. Germline V gives CDR1 SGHVS, CDR2 FQNEAQ. The CDR3 totals 12 residues.

V usage is TRBV9 and J usage is TRBJ2-7; D remains ambiguous. This CDR3 has 14 residues. V lost 0 bases and J lost 3, with 10 bases in between. Germline V gives CDR1 SGDLS, CDR2 YYNGEE. CDR3 sequence: CASSVDDVGYEQYF. The CDR3 DNA sequence: TGTGCCAGCAGCGTAGACGACGTGGGCTACGAGCAGTACTTC.

V gene TRBV6-1 combines with J gene TRBJ2-5; D remains ambiguous. The germline CDR1 and CDR2 sequences are MNHNS and SASEGT. Trimming left V 1 base short and J 2 bases short, with 5 bases between. The CDR3 spans 13 residues. CDR3 protein: CASSEVQQETQYF. The CDR3 DNA follows: TGTGCCAGCAGTGAAGTACAGCAAGAGACCCAGTACTTC.

V is TRBV5-1 and J is TRBJ2-2, with 8 positions matching TRBD1. The length of the CDR3 is 13 residues. The germline CDR1 and CDR2 sequences are SGHRS and YFSETQ. Trimming took 9 bases from V and 3 from J; bases not matched to a gene: 4. This CDR3 reads CATRQGHTGELFF. The CDR3 DNA reads as TGCGCCACCCGACAGGGGCACACCGGGGAGCTGTTTTTT.

The chain combines TRBV29-1 with TRBJ2-7; 7 bases fit TRBD2. Germline V CDR1 and CDR2: SQVTM, ANQGSEA. This CDR3 spans 15 amino acids. V gave up 4 bases and J gave up 3 bases; unmatched junction bases: 12. CDR3 in DNA: TGCAGCGTTGTTCTCGATGGGGGGGGAGACTACGAGCAGTACTTC. Translating gives CSVVLDGGGDYEQYF.

Only a few counts were recorded for this clone. The chain uses TRBV7-9 and TRBJ2-5; tentatively, D is TRBD2 (6 bases). The CDR3 contains 17 residues. CDR1 and CDR2 (germline): SEHNR, FQNEAQ (reference sequence). V dropped 5 bases and J dropped 3 bases, with 22 bases sitting between them. CDR3 loop: CASSNSRTGLREETQYF. In DNA, the CDR3 is TGTGCCAGCAGCAACTCCCGGACGGGACTCCGAGAAGAGACCCAGTACTTC. Supplemented by reference TRBV7-9 and TRBJ2-5, the full variable domain reads DTGVSQNPRHKITKRGQNVTFRCDPISEHNRLYWYRQTLGQGPEFLTYFQNEAQLEKSRLLSDRFSAERPKGSFSTLEIQRTEQGDSAMYLCASSNSRTGLREETQYFGPGTRLLVL.

The chain combines TRBV5-4 with TRBJ2-1; the match to TRBD2 covers 10 bases. The CDR3 runs 19 residues. From germline, CDR1 is SGHNT and CDR2 YYREEE (reference sequence). V shed 1 base and J 4 bases; nucleotides not matched to a gene: 14. In nucleotides, the CDR3 is TGTGCCAGCAGCTTGAAGGGGCTAGCGGGAGACCCGGGGTACAATGAGCAGTTCTTC. Its protein product is CASSLKGLAGDPGYNEQFF.

This chain uses TRBV29-1 with TRBJ2-1; 7 nucleotides align to TRBD2. The germline CDR1 and CDR2 sequences are SQVTM and ANQGSEA. The CDR3 extends over 17 amino acids. J lost 0 bases, V lost 7 bases, and 15 bases had no gene match. CDR3 loop: CSATLAQVPSSYNEQFF. As DNA, the CDR3 is TGCAGCGCCACACTAGCGCAGGTTCCGAGCTCCTACAATGAGCAGTTCTTC.

J is TRBJ1-5 and V is TRBV9; no clear D gene. The ends were cut back, 4 bases at V and 3 bases at J, with 11 bases in the middle. This CDR3 has 14 residues. The germline gives CDR1 SGDLS, CDR2 YYNGEE. CDR3 in DNA: TGTGCCAGCAGCCCCCTTGGGATCAATCAGCCCCAGCATTTT. It codes for CASSPLGINQPQHF.

This clone was seen only a few times. The chain links TRBV5-4 to TRBJ2-2; 9 bases are a match to TRBD2. The CDR3 spans 18 residues. Germline lookup yields CDR1 SGHNT and CDR2 YYREEE (reference sequence). V lost 2 bases, J lost 1 base, and 9 bases stayed unmatched. The CDR3 coding sequence is TGTGCCAGCAGCTTTAGGGCGGGAGGGCCAAGGAACACCGGGGAGCTGTTTTTT. Translating it yields CASSFRAGGPRNTGELFF.

The V gene is TRBV29-1, the J gene TRBJ2-1; the match to TRBD1 covers 11 bases. Trimming removed 4 bases from V and 2 bases from J; junction bases left unmatched: 4. CDR3 length: 15 residues. Germline V gene data show CDR1 as SQVTM and CDR2 as ANQGSEA. The CDR3 DNA follows: TGCAGCGTTGGGGGACAGGGGGAGACCTACAATGAGCAGTTCTTC. Its translation is CSVGGQGETYNEQFF.

J is TRBJ2-7 and V is TRBV6-6; 7 bases align to TRBD2. Germline V gene data show CDR1 as MNHNY and CDR2 as SVGAGI (reference sequence). The CDR3 runs to 13 residues. The V gene end was trimmed by 2 bases and the J gene end by 3 bases; junction bases not matched to a gene: 1. In DNA form, the CDR3 reads TGTGCCAGCAGTTACGGCGGGAGCTACGAGCAGTACTTC. Its translation: CASSYGGSYEQYF.

The V gene is TRBV4-1, the J gene TRBJ2-7; D is perhaps TRBD1 or TRBD2 (5 bases each). This CDR3 has 15 amino acids. Trimming stripped 1 base from V and 5 bases from J, with 15 bases between. CDR1 MGHRA and CDR2 YSYEKL come from the germline V gene. The CDR3 sequence is CASSQGFGGNDEQYF. CDR3 nucleotides: TGCGCCAGCAGCCAAGGGTTTGGGGGAAACGACGAGCAGTACTTC.

The chain employs TRBV29-1 and TRBJ2-7, with D unclear. The V end lost 4 bases, the J end lost 1 base, and 11 bases lay between the germline ends. CDR1 is SQVTM, CDR2 ANQGSEA, per germline. CDR3 length equals 13 residues. This CDR3 is CSVGGSQSYEQYF. The CDR3 DNA sequence: TGCAGCGTTGGGGGTTCTCAATCCTACGAGCAGTACTTC.

The chain couples TRBV4-1 to TRBJ2-1; 11 bases are a match to TRBD2. J was trimmed by 7 bases and V by 4 bases; bases with no gene match: 6. Germline V lookup: CDR1 MGHRA, CDR2 YSYEKL. The CDR3 extends over 15 amino acids. Written as DNA, the CDR3 is TGCGCCAGCAGCCTTAGCGGGAGGGCCCAGAATGAGCAGTTCTTC. It is translated as CASSLSGRAQNEQFF.

The chain links TRBV5-1 to TRBJ2-7; 7 bases align to TRBD2. Trimming at V came to 4 bases and at J to 3 bases, leaving 4 bases not matched to a gene. Germline V CDR1 and CDR2: SGHRS, YFSETQ. CDR3 length: 13 amino acids. This CDR3 reads CASSIRTSYEQYF. In DNA, the CDR3 is TGCGCCAGCAGCATAAGGACTAGCTACGAGCAGTACTTC.

This rearrangement joins TRBV29-1 to TRBJ2-7; a weak D match, TRBD2 (6 bases). The V gene lost 5 bases and the J gene lost 3 bases, with 20 bases spanning the gap. Germline CDR1 is SQVTM and CDR2 is ANQGSEA. CDR3 size: 15 residues. The CDR3 reads CSVQTGTHLGYEQYF. The DNA of the CDR3 is TGCAGCGTTCAGACCGGGACTCACTTGGGCTACGAGCAGTACTTC.